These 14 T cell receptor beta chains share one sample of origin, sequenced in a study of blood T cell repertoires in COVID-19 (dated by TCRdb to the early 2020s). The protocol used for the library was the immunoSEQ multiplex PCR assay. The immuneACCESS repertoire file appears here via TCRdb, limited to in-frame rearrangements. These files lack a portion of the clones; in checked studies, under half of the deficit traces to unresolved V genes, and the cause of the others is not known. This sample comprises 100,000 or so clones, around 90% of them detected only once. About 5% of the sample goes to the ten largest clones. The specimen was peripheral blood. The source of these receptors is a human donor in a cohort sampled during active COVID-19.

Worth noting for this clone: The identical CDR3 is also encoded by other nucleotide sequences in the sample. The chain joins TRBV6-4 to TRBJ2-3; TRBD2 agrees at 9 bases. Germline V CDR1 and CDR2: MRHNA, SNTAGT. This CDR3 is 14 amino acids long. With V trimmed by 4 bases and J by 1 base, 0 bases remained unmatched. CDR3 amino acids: CASSVAGGTDTQYF. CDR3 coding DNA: TGTGCCAGCAGTGTAGCGGGAGGCACAGATACGCAGTATTTT.

The CDR3 nucleotides are TGTGCCAGCAGCCCCCTTAATGAAGCTTTCTTT. The encoded protein is CASSPLNEAFF. The chain has TRBV7-2 and TRBJ1-1; D is undetermined. Trimming shortened V by 5 bases and J by 7 bases, and 8 bases separated the two germline ends. The CDR3 covers 11 residues. The germline V gene has CDR1 SGHTA and CDR2 FQGNSA.

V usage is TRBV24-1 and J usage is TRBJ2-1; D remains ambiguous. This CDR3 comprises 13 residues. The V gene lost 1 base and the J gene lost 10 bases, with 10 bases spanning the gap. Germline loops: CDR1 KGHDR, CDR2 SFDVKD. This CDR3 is CATSDFGGREQFF. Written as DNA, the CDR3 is TGTGCCACCAGTGATTTTGGTGGGCGCGAGCAGTTCTTC.

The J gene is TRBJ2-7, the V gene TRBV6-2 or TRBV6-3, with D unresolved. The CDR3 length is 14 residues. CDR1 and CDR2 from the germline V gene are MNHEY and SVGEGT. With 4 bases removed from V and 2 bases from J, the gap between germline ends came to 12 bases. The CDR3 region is CASSSPRSPYEQYF. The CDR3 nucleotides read TGTGCCAGCAGTTCGCCCCGGTCCCCCTACGAGCAGTACTTC.

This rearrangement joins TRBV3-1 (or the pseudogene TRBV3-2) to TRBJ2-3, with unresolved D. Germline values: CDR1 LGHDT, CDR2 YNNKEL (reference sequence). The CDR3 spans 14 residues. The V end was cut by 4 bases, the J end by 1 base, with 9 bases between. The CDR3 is CASSLLRGTDTQYF. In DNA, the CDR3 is TGTGCCAGCAGCCTCTTACGGGGCACAGATACGCAGTATTTT.

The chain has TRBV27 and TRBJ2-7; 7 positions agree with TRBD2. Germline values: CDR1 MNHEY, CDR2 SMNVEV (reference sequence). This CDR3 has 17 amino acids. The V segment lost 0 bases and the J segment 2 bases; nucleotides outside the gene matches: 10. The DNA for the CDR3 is TGTGCCAGCAGTTTATCGGTCCTTAGCGGGCAAGCCTACGAGCAGTACTTC. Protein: CASSLSVLSGQAYEQYF.

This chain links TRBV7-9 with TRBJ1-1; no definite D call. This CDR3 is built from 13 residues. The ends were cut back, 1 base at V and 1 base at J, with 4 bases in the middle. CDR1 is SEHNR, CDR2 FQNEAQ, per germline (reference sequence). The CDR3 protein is CASSLGQNTEAFF. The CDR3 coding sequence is TGTGCCAGCAGCTTAGGGCAGAACACTGAAGCTTTCTTT.

CDR3 residues: CASSVGRDTGELFF. CDR3 nucleotide sequence: TGTGCCAGCAGTGTCGGCAGGGACACCGGGGAGCTGTTTTTT. V is TRBV2 and J is TRBJ2-2; D is possibly TRBD1 (5 bases). The CDR3 is 14 residues long. Germline lookup yields CDR1 SNHLY and CDR2 FYNNEI. Trimming took 4 bases from V and 3 from J, leaving 9 bases between them.

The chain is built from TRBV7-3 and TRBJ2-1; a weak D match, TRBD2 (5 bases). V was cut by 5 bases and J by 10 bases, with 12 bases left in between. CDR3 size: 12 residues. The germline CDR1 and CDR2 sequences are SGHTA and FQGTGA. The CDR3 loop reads CASSPGVGEQFF. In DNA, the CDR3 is TGTGCCAGCAGCCCCGGGGTAGGGGAGCAGTTCTTC.

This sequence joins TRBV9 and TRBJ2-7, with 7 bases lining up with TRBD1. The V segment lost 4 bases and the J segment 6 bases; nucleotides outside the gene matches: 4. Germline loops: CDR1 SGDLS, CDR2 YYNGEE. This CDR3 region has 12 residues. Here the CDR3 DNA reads TGTGCCAGCAGCTCTACAGGGGCCGAGCAGTACTTC. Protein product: CASSSTGAEQYF. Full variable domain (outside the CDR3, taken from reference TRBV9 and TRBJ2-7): DSGVTQTPKHLITATGQRVTLRCSPRSGDLSVYWYQQSLDQGLQFLIQYYNGEERAKGNILERFSAQQFPDLHSELNLSSLELGDSALYFCASSSTGAEQYFGPGTRLTVT.

The CDR3 loop reads CAWNPGASLMETQYF. CDR3 nucleotides: TGTGCCTGGAACCCGGGAGCCTCCTTAATGGAGACCCAGTACTTC. The V call is TRBV30, the J call TRBJ2-5; TRBD2 might be the D (6 bases). Looked up from germline, CDR1 is GTSNPN and CDR2 is SVGIG (reference sequence). The CDR3 is made up of 15 amino acids. Trimming took 4 bases from V and 5 from J, leaving 20 bases between them. The variable domain in full, with the rest retrieved from reference TRBV30 and TRBJ2-5, is SQTIHQWPATLVQPVGSPLSLECTVEGTSNPNLYWYRQAAGRGLQLLFYSVGIGQISSEVPQNLSASRPQDRQFILSSKKLLLSDSGFYLCAWNPGASLMETQYFGPGTRLLVL.

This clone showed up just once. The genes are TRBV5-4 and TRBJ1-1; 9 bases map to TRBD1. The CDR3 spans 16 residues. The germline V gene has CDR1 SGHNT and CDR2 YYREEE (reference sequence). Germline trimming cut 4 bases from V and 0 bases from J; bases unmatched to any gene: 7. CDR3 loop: CASSLRDRDVNTEAFF. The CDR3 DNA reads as TGTGCCAGCAGCCTCCGGGACAGGGATGTGAACACTGAAGCTTTCTTT.

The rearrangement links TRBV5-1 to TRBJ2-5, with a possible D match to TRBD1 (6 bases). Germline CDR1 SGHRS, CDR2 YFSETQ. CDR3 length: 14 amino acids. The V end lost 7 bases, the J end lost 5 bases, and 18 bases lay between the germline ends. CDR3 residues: CASGRGTQSETQYF. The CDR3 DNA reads TGCGCCAGCGGTCGTGGGACACAGAGTGAGACCCAGTACTTC.

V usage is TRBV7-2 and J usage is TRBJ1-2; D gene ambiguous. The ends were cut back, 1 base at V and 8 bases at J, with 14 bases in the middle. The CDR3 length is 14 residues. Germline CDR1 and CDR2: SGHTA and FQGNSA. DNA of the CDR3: TGTGCCAGCAGCTTAGAACTAGCCGGGAGGGGCTACACCTTC. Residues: CASSLELAGRGYTF.